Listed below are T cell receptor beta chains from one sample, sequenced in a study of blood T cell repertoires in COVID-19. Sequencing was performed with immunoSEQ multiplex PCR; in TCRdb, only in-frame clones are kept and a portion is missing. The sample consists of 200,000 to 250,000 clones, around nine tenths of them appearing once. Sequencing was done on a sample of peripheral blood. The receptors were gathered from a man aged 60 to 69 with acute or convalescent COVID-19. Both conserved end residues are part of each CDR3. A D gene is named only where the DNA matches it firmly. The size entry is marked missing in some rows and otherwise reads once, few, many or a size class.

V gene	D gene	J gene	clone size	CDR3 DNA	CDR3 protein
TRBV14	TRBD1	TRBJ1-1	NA	TGTGCCAGCAGCCAAGACCACCGGGACAGCCCGCATTGGGGGAAAGCTTTCTTT	CASSQDHRDSPHWGKAFF
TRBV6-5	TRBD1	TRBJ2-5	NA	TGTGCCAGCAGTAGCGACAGGGCGATCCAAGAGACCCAGTACTTC	CASSSDRAIQETQYF
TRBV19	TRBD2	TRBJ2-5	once	TGTGCCAGTAGTGAAGGACTAGCGGGGGCTCAAGAGACCCAGTACTTC	CASSEGLAGAQETQYF
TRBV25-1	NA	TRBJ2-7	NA	TGTGCCAGCAGTGAAGGGGGGGACAACCGCATTCTCGCGCAGTACTTC	CASSEGGDNRILAQYF
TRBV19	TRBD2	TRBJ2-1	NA	TGTGCCAGTAGTATGCTAGCGGGCTACAATGAGCAGTTCTTC	CASSMLAGYNEQFF
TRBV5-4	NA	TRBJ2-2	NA	TGTGCCAGCAGCCCAGGGAACACCGGGGAGCTGTTTTTT	CASSPGNTGELFF
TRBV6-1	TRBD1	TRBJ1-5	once	TGTGCCAGCAGTGAAGGACAGGGGAGCAATCAGCCCCAGCATTTT	CASSEGQGSNQPQHF
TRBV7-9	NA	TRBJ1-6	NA	TGTGCCAGCAGCCTCACTAACGGTGGAGGACCCCTCCACTTT	CASSLTNGGGPLHF
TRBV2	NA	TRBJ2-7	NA	TGTGCCAGCATCTCGAGGGACTCTTCCTACGAGCAGTACTTC	CASISRDSSYEQYF
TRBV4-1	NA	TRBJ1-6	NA	TGCGCCAGCAGCCAAGATAACGGGGGGGCGGCCTATAATTCACCCCTCCACTTT	CASSQDNGGAAYNSPLHF
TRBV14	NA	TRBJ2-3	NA	TGTGCCAGCAGCCCAGTTGCAGGGGTTACGCAGTATTTT	CASSPVAGVTQYF
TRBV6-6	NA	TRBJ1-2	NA	TGTGCCAGCAGTTACTCAGCAGGGCGAGGCTACACCTTC	CASSYSAGRGYTF
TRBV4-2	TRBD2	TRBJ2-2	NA	TGTGCCAGCAGCCACACTAGCGGGGGCCCGAACACCGGGGAGCTGTTTTTT	CASSHTSGGPNTGELFF